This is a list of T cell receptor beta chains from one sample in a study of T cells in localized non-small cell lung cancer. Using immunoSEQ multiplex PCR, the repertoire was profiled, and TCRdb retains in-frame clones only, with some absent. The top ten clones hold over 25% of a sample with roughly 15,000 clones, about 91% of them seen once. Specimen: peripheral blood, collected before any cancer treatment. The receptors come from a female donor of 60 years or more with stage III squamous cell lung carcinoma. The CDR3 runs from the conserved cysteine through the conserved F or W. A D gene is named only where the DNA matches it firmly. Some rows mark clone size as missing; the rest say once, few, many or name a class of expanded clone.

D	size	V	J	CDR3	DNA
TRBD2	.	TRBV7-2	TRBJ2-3	CASSPSSGRATDTQYF	TGTGCCAGCAGCCCCTCTAGCGGGAGGGCTACAGATACGCAGTATTTT
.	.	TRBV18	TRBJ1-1	CASSERGDTEAFF	TGTGCCAGCTCAGAACGGGGTGACACTGAAGCTTTCTTT
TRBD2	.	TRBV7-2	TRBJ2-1	CASSQLRLAGGHSRDEQFF	TGTGCCAGCAGCCAACTCCGGCTAGCGGGAGGGCATAGTCGGGATGAGCAGTTCTTC
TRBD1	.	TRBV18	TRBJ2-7	CASSPGTGDPYEQYF	TGTGCCAGCTCACCAGGGACAGGGGACCCCTACGAGCAGTACTTC
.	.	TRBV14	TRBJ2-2	CASSQRANTGELFF	TGTGCCAGCAGCCAGAGGGCGAACACCGGGGAGCTGTTTTTT
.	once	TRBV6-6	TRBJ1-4	CASSYNREKLFF	TGTGCCAGCAGTTACAACAGAGAAAAACTGTTTTTT
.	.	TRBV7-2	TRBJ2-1	CASSLGGPGEMQFF	TGTGCCAGCAGCTTAGGAGGGCCGGGAGAAATGCAGTTCTTC
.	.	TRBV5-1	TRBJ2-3	CASSLEWGSTDTQYF	TGCGCCAGCAGCTTGGAGTGGGGAAGCACAGATACGCAGTATTTT
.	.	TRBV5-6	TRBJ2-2	CASSHDMGTGELFF	TGTGCCAGCAGCCACGACATGGGGACCGGGGAGCTGTTTTTT
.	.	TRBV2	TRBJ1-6	CASSENDIQNSPLHF	TGTGCCAGCAGTGAAAACGACATCCAAAATTCACCCCTCCACTTT
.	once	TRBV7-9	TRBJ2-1	CASSLALGTFYNEQFF	TGTGCCAGCAGCTTAGCCTTGGGGACCTTTTACAATGAGCAGTTCTTC
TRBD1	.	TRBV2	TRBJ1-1	CASRQLQGASTEAFF	TGTGCCAGCAGGCAACTACAGGGGGCAAGCACTGAAGCTTTCTTT
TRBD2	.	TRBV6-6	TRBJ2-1	CASSYRSSGRVNEQFF	TGTGCCAGCAGTTACCGATCTAGCGGGAGGGTCAATGAGCAGTTCTTC
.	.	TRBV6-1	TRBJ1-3	CASSIMRGSGNTIYF	TGTGCCAGCAGTATTATGAGGGGTAGTGGAAACACCATATATTTT
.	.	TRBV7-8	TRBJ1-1	CASSLTGSEAFF	TGTGCCAGCAGCTTAACGGGGTCTGAAGCTTTCTTT
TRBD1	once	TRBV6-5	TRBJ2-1	CASRTGTGGGEQFF	TGTGCCAGCAGAACCGGGACAGGGGGCGGTGAGCAGTTCTTC
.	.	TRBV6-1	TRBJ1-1	CASSVGGLNTEAFF	TGTGCCAGCAGTGTCGGGGGGCTGAACACTGAAGCTTTCTTT
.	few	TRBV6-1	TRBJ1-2	CASMEYGYTF	TGTGCCAGCATGGAGTATGGCTACACCTTC
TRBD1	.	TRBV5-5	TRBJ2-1	CASSLTGGGHNEQFF	TGTGCCAGCAGCTTGACAGGGGGCGGACACAATGAGCAGTTCTTC
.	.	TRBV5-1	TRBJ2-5	CASSSLGHNSETQYF	TGCGCCAGCAGCTCTCTTGGCCATAATTCGGAGACCCAGTACTTC
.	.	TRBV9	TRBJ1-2	CASSPTTTGSYGYTF	TGTGCCAGCAGCCCTACAACGACAGGAAGCTATGGCTACACCTTC
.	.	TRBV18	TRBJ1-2	CASSIREAYGYTF	TGTGCCAGCTCAATCCGAGAGGCTTATGGCTACACCTTC
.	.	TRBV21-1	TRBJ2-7	CARGDISVTYEQYF	TGTGCCAGGGGGGACATTTCCGTCACCTACGAGCAGTACTTC
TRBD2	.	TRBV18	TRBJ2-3	CASSPPREGTDTQYF	TGTGCCAGCTCACCTCCGCGGGAGGGTACAGATACGCAGTATTTT
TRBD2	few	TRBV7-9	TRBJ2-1	CASSPWVAGYNDGQFF	TGTGCCAGCAGCCCTTGGGTAGCGGGGTACAATGACGGGCAGTTCTTC
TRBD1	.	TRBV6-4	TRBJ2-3	CASSYPGTGRTDTQYF	TGTGCCAGCAGTTACCCCGGGACAGGACGCACAGATACGCAGTATTTT
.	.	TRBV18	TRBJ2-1	CASSPPTGNEQFF	TGTGCCAGCTCACCACCAACAGGCAATGAGCAGTTCTTC
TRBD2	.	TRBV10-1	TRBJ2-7	CASGSGGGLREYF	TGCGCCAGCGGTAGCGGGGGGGGCCTGCGGGAGTACTTC
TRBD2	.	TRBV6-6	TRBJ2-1	CASTGGASYNEQFF	TGTGCCAGCACCGGGGGGGCTTCCTACAATGAGCAGTTCTTC
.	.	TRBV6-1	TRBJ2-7	CASTFLATNYEQYF	TGTGCCAGCACCTTTTTGGCTACGAACTACGAGCAGTACTTC
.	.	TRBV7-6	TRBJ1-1	CASSLGSMGGRTEAFF	TGTGCCAGCAGCTTAGGGTCGATGGGGGGTCGGACTGAAGCTTTCTTT
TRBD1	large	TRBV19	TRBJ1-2	CASSADGTAHGYTF	TGTGCCAGTAGTGCCGACGGGACAGCCCATGGCTACACCTTC
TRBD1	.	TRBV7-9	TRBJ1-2	CASSLTTGAYGYGYTF	TGTGCCAGCAGCCTTACGACAGGGGCTTATGGCTATGGCTACACCTTC
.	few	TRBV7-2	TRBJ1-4	CASSFLGGVEKLFF	TGTGCCAGCAGCTTTCTGGGGGGAGTCGAAAAACTGTTTTTT
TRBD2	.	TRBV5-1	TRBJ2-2	CASRTSGGNTGELFF	TGCGCCAGCAGGACTAGCGGGGGGAACACCGGGGAGCTGTTTTTT
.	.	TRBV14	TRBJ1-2	CASSQEEFTGGYTF	TGTGCCAGCAGCCAAGAGGAGTTCACTGGCGGCTACACCTTC
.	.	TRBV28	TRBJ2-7	CASSGGYSYEQYF	TGTGCCAGCAGTGGGGGGTACTCCTACGAGCAGTACTTC
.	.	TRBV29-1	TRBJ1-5	CSVGDGGNQPQHF	TGCAGCGTCGGGGACGGGGGGAATCAGCCCCAGCATTTT
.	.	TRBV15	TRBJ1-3	CATSRERTVSGNTIYF	TGTGCCACCAGCAGAGAAAGGACTGTCTCTGGAAACACCATATATTTT
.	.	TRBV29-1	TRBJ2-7	CSVEDHDSYEQYF	TGCAGCGTTGAAGATCACGACAGCTACGAGCAGTACTTC
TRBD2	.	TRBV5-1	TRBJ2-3	CASSSLAGGTDTQYF	TGCGCCAGCAGCTCTCTAGCGGGAGGCACAGATACGCAGTATTTT
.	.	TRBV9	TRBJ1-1	CASSVGGPSSTTEAFF	TGTGCCAGCAGCGTAGGGGGCCCGTCTAGTACTACTGAAGCTTTCTTT
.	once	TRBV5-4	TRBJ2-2	CASSRSSADTGELFF	TGTGCCAGCAGCCGCAGTTCGGCAGACACCGGGGAGCTGTTTTTT
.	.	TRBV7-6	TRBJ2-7	CASSLAVGGGEQYF	TGTGCCAGCAGCTTAGCGGTCGGGGGTGGCGAGCAGTACTTC
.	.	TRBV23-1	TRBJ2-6	CASSHPNGGPGANVLTF	TGCGCCAGCAGTCACCCCAACGGAGGGCCTGGGGCCAACGTCCTGACTTTC
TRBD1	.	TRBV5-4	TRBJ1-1	CASGYDPTGEAFF	TGTGCCAGCGGTTATGACCCGACAGGGGAAGCTTTCTTT
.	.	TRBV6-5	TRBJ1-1	CASSYKMENTEAFF	TGTGCCAGCAGTTATAAGATGGAGAACACTGAAGCTTTCTTT
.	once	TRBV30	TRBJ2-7	CASLRGDEQYF	TGTGCCTCCCTTCGTGGGGACGAGCAGTACTTC
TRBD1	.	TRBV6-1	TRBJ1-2	CASSFDRGTDGYTF	TGTGCCAGCAGTTTCGACAGGGGGACGGATGGCTACACCTTC
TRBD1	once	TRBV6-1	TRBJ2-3	CASSETGYTDTQYF	TGTGCCAGCAGTGAGACAGGGTACACAGATACGCAGTATTTT
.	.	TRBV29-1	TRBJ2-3	CSVEWASNTDTQYF	TGCAGCGTTGAGTGGGCGTCGAACACAGATACGCAGTATTTT
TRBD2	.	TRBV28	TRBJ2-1	CASSPLAGATYNEQFF	TGTGCCAGCAGTCCATTAGCGGGAGCCACCTACAATGAGCAGTTCTTC
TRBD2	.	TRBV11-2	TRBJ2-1	CASSYLAANDNEQFF	TGTGCCAGCAGCTACCTAGCGGCTAACGACAATGAGCAGTTCTTC
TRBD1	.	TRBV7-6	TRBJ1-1	CASSSNTGVEAFF	TGTGCCAGCAGCTCGAACACAGGGGTTGAAGCTTTCTTT
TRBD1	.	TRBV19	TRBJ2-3	CASSMGITGTGVGDTQYF	TGTGCCAGTAGTATGGGGATTACCGGGACAGGGGTCGGAGATACGCAGTATTTT
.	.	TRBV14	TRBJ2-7	CASSPSLTRNEQYF	TGTGCCAGCAGCCCCTCCCTGACTAGGAACGAGCAGTACTTC
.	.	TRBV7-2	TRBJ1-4	CASSLGHGGGEKLFF	TGTGCCAGCAGCTTAGGTCACGGAGGGGGTGAAAAACTGTTTTTT
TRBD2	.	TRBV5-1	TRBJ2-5	CASSLVLAGEETQYF	TGCGCCAGCAGCTTGGTGTTAGCGGGAGAAGAGACCCAGTACTTC
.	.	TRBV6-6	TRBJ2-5	CASSYLGAETQYF	TGTGCCAGCAGTTATCTAGGGGCGGAGACCCAGTACTTC